This T cell receptor (beta chain) comes out of a study of T-cell memory formation after mild COVID-19 listed by TCRdb under 2021. Turning to the overall study: Most TCR sequence clusters were specific to one of the two donors. Longitudinal TCRalpha and TCRbeta repertoire sequencing tracked T-cell clones expanding and contracting after mild COVID-19 in two donors. The cohort comprised two young, previously healthy adult volunteers, one female and one male. Overall study results and their limits: From day 15 to 85, contracting clones showed balanced CD4/CD8 phenotypes, whereas a second wave of clones that expanded from day 15 to 37 leaned towards CD4+. Whether the second-wave clones peaking on day 37 were SARS-CoV-2 specific was not confirmed. Contracting CD4+ clones were found mainly in CM and EM memory subsets, while CD8+ clones were enriched in EMRA. The study included only a couple of mild cases, and larger cohorts that include severe cases with pre-infection samples were judged to be necessary. Some responding clones were detected in pre-infection memory, which suggested that pre-existing cross-reactive memory T cells had joined the SARS-CoV-2 response.

Notes on this clonotype: Its recognized antigen is unknown. Base qualities are missing; no much larger clone stands one base away.

Ficoll-Paque density gradient centrifugation was the method used to isolate PBMCs. Instrument on record: Illumina NovaSeq 6000. Using 5'RACE with constant-segment primers, TCRalpha and TCRbeta cDNA libraries were constructed, with sample barcodes and unique molecular identifiers added in the process. RNA was extracted from every sample with Trizol reagent. Amplification of the libraries took two PCR steps, and the second step added a second sample barcode plus Illumina TruSeq adapters. Sequencing of the libraries was done on an Illumina NovaSeq, producing 2 x 150 bp paired-end reads. Per the source publication's procedure: Reads were demultiplexed and collapsed into UMI-guided consensus sequences with migec v1.2.7. Using mixcr v2.1.11, UMI consensuses were aligned to TRA and TRB V and J templates and then assembled into clonotypes. Clonotypes were classified as expanded or contracted when called significant by both edgeR and NoisET, with noise models trained on biological replicates. For edgeR calls, a false discovery rate-adjusted p below 0.01 and a log2 fold-change threshold of 1 were applied. As an exploratory analysis of dynamics, max-normalized trajectories of the 1000 most abundant clonotypes were examined by PCA with hierarchical clustering. Each responding clone was given a CD4 or CD8 phenotype based on the CD4+ and CD8+ repertoires, which had been sequenced separately. Starting from the raw public reads, TCRdb applied fastp trimming at Q25, assembled clones with MiXCR and retained in-frame beta chains. Identical CDR3 proteins give one entry, which carries the most common genes and DNA. TCRdb, rather than the study authors, made the V and J calls. The sample has 210,000 or so distinct CDR3 sequences on record, around 25% of them singletons. The ten largest clonotypes hold roughly 11% of the sample.

CDR3 length: 16 amino acids, cysteine to phenylalanine. Only CDR3 DNA remains: 48 bases, in frame from the first base. The germline V gene yields SGHVS for CDR1 and FQNEAQ for CDR2. The germline ends are 16 bases apart after V is trimmed by 5 bases and J by 1 base. The sequenced material came from PBMCs or a T cell subset sorted from them (not recorded which). This TCR derives from an adult woman who had mild COVID-19 (a few samples of this study predate the infection). The sample titles of this study are shuffled in the database, so cell type and time point are left out; the donor was told from shared clones. The chain is encoded by TRBV7-8 joined to TRBJ2-3; confidence is insufficient to name the D gene. The DNA reads as follows: TGTGCCAGCAGCCGCCGGCAAGGCAAGGGCACAGATACGCAGTATTTT. Its amino acids are CASSRRQGKGTDTQYF.